A single sample gave rise to the 14 T cell receptor beta chains below, sequenced in a study of graft-versus-host responses after intestinal transplantation. Sequencing used immunoSEQ multiplex PCR; TCRdb keeps in-frame clones, though not all of them. The sample lists more than 10,000 clones, more than 70% occurring once. This specimen was PBMCs, taken 494 days after intestinal transplant. These receptors all come from a human patient who received an intestinal transplant, so some T cells may come from the graft donor.

The V and J genes are TRBV10-2 and TRBJ2-2; D is unresolved. This CDR3 has 14 amino acids. V lost 5 bases to trimming and J lost 5 bases, with 12 bases between them. Germline assignment: CDR1 WSHSY and CDR2 SAAADI. CDR3: CASSNPGVTGELFF. CDR3 DNA: TGCGCCAGCAGTAACCCTGGAGTAACCGGGGAGCTGTTTTTT.

This sequence joins TRBV18 and TRBJ1-3; D gene uncertain. The germline gives CDR1 KGHSH, CDR2 LQKENI. The CDR3 runs 16 residues. With 3 bases removed from V and 0 bases from J, the gap between germline ends came to 12 bases. CDR3 loop: CASSPVLHSSGNTIYF. The DNA of the CDR3 is TGTGCCAGCTCACCGGTGCTGCATTCCTCTGGAAACACCATATATTTT.

The chain has TRBV10-1 and TRBJ2-1; 9 bases are a match to TRBD1. Trimming took 4 bases from V and 3 from J; bases not matched to a gene: 1. CDR1 is WNHNN and CDR2 is SYGVQD in the germline V gene (reference sequence). The CDR3 runs 14 residues. The CDR3 DNA reads TGCGCCAGCAGTGGACAGGGGGACTACAATGAGCAGTTCTTC. Its protein product is CASSGQGDYNEQFF.

V is TRBV6-1 and J is TRBJ2-2; D is possibly TRBD1 (6 bases). Deletions cut 4 bases from V and 5 bases from J, with 17 bases between. Germline V CDR1 and CDR2: MNHNS, SASEGT. The CDR3 extends over 16 amino acids. Here the CDR3 DNA reads TGTGCCAGCAGTGCCCCAAGGGGGTCGGGGACCGGGGAGCTGTTTTTT. Amino acids: CASSAPRGSGTGELFF.

This chain connects TRBV19 to TRBJ2-1; 7 bases align to TRBD2. This CDR3 is built from 18 residues. Germline V gene data show CDR1 as LNHDA and CDR2 as SQIVND (reference sequence). Trimming at V came to 4 bases and at J to 1 base, leaving 13 bases not matched to a gene. In DNA form, the CDR3 reads TGTGCCAGTAGTAGCCCCTTTGCGGGAGATTCGTCCTACAATGAGCAGTTCTTC. Translation: CASSSPFAGDSSYNEQFF.

This chain connects TRBV27 to TRBJ2-5; D is possibly TRBD1 (6 bases). Germline V gene data show CDR1 as MNHEY and CDR2 as SMNVEV (reference sequence). The CDR3 loop spans 14 amino acids. V was shortened by 5 bases and J by 4 bases, with 14 bases between the two germline ends. The DNA of the CDR3 is TGTGCCAGCAGTCTTTATAGGGACATAGAGACCCAGTACTTC. Translating it yields CASSLYRDIETQYF.

The CDR3 protein is CASSSSRGRKHGYTF. As DNA, the CDR3 is TGTGCCAGCAGCTCGAGTAGGGGGCGCAAGCATGGCTACACCTTC. This chain connects TRBV7-9 to TRBJ1-2, with 7 bases that match TRBD1. Trimming cost V 4 bases and J 6 bases; bases outside gene matches: 11. CDR3 length: 15 residues. The germline CDR1 and CDR2 sequences are SEHNR and FQNEAQ (reference sequence).

The J gene is TRBJ1-5, the V gene TRBV6-1; D is undetermined. CDR3 size: 13 residues. Trimming removed 10 bases from V and 7 bases from J, with 17 bases in between. Germline V CDR1 and CDR2: MNHNS, SASEGT. The CDR3 DNA reads as TGTGCCATCGCGGACCGATTTGTCCAGCCCCAGCATTTT. Amino acids: CAIADRFVQPQHF.

This clone was recorded only once. V gene TRBV28 combines with J gene TRBJ2-7, with D tentatively TRBD2 (5 bases). Germline V gene sequence: CDR1 MDHEN, CDR2 SYDVKM. The CDR3 is 14 amino acids. The V end lost 2 bases, the J end lost 4 bases, and 12 bases lay between the germline ends. The CDR3 DNA sequence: TGTGCCAGCAGTTTAACGGGGAATAGGTACGAGCAGTACTTC. The encoded protein is CASSLTGNRYEQYF.

This rearrangement joins TRBV2 to TRBJ2-3; TRBD2 aligns across 8 bases. Per germline, CDR1 SNHLY and CDR2 FYNNEI. V lost 6 bases and J lost 1; bases outside the gene matches: 6. The CDR3 totals 15 residues. The CDR3 nucleotides read TGTGCCAGCAGGCCACAGACTAGCGGCACAGATACGCAGTATTTT. Amino acid sequence: CASRPQTSGTDTQYF. The full variable domain, rest sourced from reference TRBV2 and TRBJ2-3, is EPEVTQTPSHQVTQMGQEVILRCVPISNHLYFYWYRQILGQKVEFLVSFYNNEISEKSEIFDDQFSVERPDGSNFTLKIRSTKLEDSAMYFCASRPQTSGTDTQYFGPGTRLTVL.

The J gene is TRBJ1-5, the V gene TRBV30; D call uncertain. V was clipped by 3 bases and J by 3 bases, with 9 bases between them. This CDR3 has 13 residues. Germline assignment: CDR1 GTSNPN and CDR2 SVGIG (reference sequence). The CDR3 loop is CAWSSGNNQPQHF. CDR3 coding DNA: TGTGCCTGGAGCTCTGGGAACAATCAGCCCCAGCATTTT.

The chain combines TRBV2 with TRBJ2-6, with D possibly being TRBD1 (6 bases). This CDR3 spans 14 amino acids. V was shortened by 10 bases and J by 0 bases, with 10 bases between the two germline ends. Germline assignment: CDR1 SNHLY and CDR2 FYNNEI. The CDR3 coding sequence is TGTGCCACGATAGGGGGCTCTGGGGCCAACGTCCTGACTTTC. It encodes CATIGGSGANVLTF. Based on the CDR3 plus reference TRBV2 and TRBJ2-6, the full variable domain is EPEVTQTPSHQVTQMGQEVILRCVPISNHLYFYWYRQILGQKVEFLVSFYNNEISEKSEIFDDQFSVERPDGSNFTLKIRSTKLEDSAMYFCATIGGSGANVLTFGAGSRLTVL.

CDR3 nucleotides: TGCAGCGTTGAAGAAGGGTCAGGGGGCCCCGGGGAGCTGTTTTTT. Protein product: CSVEEGSGGPGELFF. This chain uses TRBV29-1 with TRBJ2-2, with 8 nucleotides matching TRBD1. V dropped 0 bases and J dropped 6; count of bases not matched to a gene: 6. This CDR3 region has 15 residues. Germline lookup yields CDR1 SQVTM and CDR2 ANQGSEA.

This sequence joins TRBV5-1 and TRBJ1-1; no definite D call. CDR1 and CDR2 from the germline V gene are SGHRS and YFSETQ. Between the trimmed V and J ends, which lost 5 bases and 0 bases, there was a span of 5 bases. CDR3 length equals 12 residues. The CDR3 DNA reads TGCGCCAGCAGGCGGATGAACACTGAAGCTTTCTTT. Translation gives CASRRMNTEAFF.